The clone carrying this T cell receptor (beta chain) has ten or more counts. Its specificity is not known. This sample is drawn from a study of blood T cells in healthy people across ages. The authors ran a second PCR of about 7 to 11 cycles using a sample-barcoded 5' primer and a J-beta primer mix. With 12 random nucleotides, a template-switch adaptor tagged each individual cDNA molecule. In TCRdb, the 5' RACE reads were re-called with MiXCR into one record per CDR3 protein. The sample consists of 650,000 to 700,000 distinct CDR3 sequences, around 32% of them appearing once. The CDR3 extends over 15 amino acids. Germline CDR1 is SGHAT and CDR2 is FQNNGV. Trimming stripped 0 bases from V and 1 base from J, with 9 bases between. General study findings and limits: The study found more naive CD4+ cells and higher diversity in long-lived than aged donors.

The donors, aged about 6 to 95, were healthy Caucasians from Russia. This receptor was obtained from an elderly woman in good health. What was sequenced was blood. The chain has TRBV11-2 and TRBJ1-1; no clear D. This chain's CDR3 is CASSLEGSANTEAFF. DNA of the CDR3: TGTGCCAGCAGCTTAGAAGGAAGTGCGAACACTGAAGCTTTCTTT.